This T cell receptor beta chain was recovered during a study of CXCR3-negative and CXCR3-positive naive CD8 T cells. Study conclusions and caveats: The authors found comparable surface CD5 between naive subsets and inferred TCR strength from TRB CDR3 properties.

UMI-labeled 5' RACE TRB cDNA libraries were prepared from the cells. Reanalyzing the 5' RACE reads, TCRdb keeps one entry per CDR3 protein, without DNA. The sample's table shows 150,000 or so distinct CDR3 sequences. The sorting of each CD8+ T cell subset was done in triplicate, at over 250,000 cells each. CD45RO-CCR7+CD27+CD95- defined naive CD8+ T cells. As regards this clonotype: Its antigen is not identified.

The receptor was isolated from a human donor in good health. Some clones in this sample may be carry-over from other donors' samples. Source material: naive CXCR3- CD8+ T cells from blood. The subset here: CD45RO-CCR7+CD27+CD95- naive CD8+ T cells lacking CXCR3 (TNR3-).

The CDR3 spells CASRPSGSYEQYF. The chain has TRBV7-2 and TRBJ2-7. CDR1 SGHTA and CDR2 FQGNSA come from the germline V gene. The CDR3 runs to 13 residues.